This T cell receptor (beta chain) was identified during a study of cytomegalovirus exposure and HLA in healthy donors. This CDR3 region has 16 residues. Per the germline V gene, CDR1 is MNHEY and CDR2 is SVGAGI. The V segment lost 3 bases and the J segment 3 bases; nucleotides outside the gene matches: 3. General observations from the study: Later on, a genetic analysis was performed. It linked a missense variant in DCLRE1C with V- and J-gene trimming of TCR beta. The dataset shows that most TCR sequences were rare, while some public TCRs occurred in many donors. Three of the chains that were CMV-associated were confirmed in vitro to be specific for CMV antigens.

The study ran its PCR with 60 Vbeta and 13 Jbeta primers. Generated by immunoSEQ multiplex PCR, the TCRdb table keeps only in-frame clones and is missing some. The profile shows around 180,000 clones, approximately 88% of them singletons. For this clone: Its cognate antigen is unknown.

This TCR was sampled from a boy aged 5 to 17 in good health and CMV-seronegative. Material: PBMCs. The chain uses TRBV6-5 and TRBJ2-3; 13 bases are shared with TRBD2. The CDR3 coding sequence is TGTGCCAGCAGTTATATGACTAGCGGGGGGACAGATACGCAGTATTTT. Its protein product is CASSYMTSGGTDTQYF.